The clone carrying this TCR beta chain was counted a few times. Its specificity is unknown. The source of the sample is a study of T cells after yellow fever vaccination. The TCR cDNA carried a universal primer site and UMIs from 5'RACE template switching. MiXCR, run by TCRdb on the 5' RACE reads, gives a single entry per CDR3 protein. This sample has some 320,000 distinct CDR3 sequences, with around 4.3% found just once. General study findings and limits: The study re-detected most primary-vaccination clones after the booster (96% CD4, approximately 87% CD8).

The V and J ends lost 4 bases and 6 bases respectively, with 14 bases between them. The germline gives CDR1 SGHKS, CDR2 YYEKEE (reference sequence). This CDR3 region has 14 residues. The specimen comprised PBMCs, sampled 15 days after the yellow fever booster vaccination. The TCR sequence derives from a man aged 18 to 30 who received the YFV17D yellow fever vaccine. The chain combines TRBV5-5 with TRBJ1-5, with D possibly being TRBD1 (5 bases). The CDR3 bases are TGTGCCAGCAGCGACCCCCGGGGGGGTCAGCCCCAGCATTTT. Its protein is CASSDPRGGQPQHF.